This paragraph covers one TCR beta chain sequence. What it recognizes is unknown. This record comes from a study of PD-1 blockade in classical Hodgkin lymphoma. The CDR3 has 15 amino acids. V was shortened by 10 bases and J by 3 bases, with 19 bases between the two germline ends. The germline V gene encodes CDR1 MNHNS and CDR2 SASEGT. Regarding the study as a whole: TCR diversity rose significantly by C4D1 in CD4+ but not CD8+ cells. The diversity seen at baseline in complete responders resembled that of newly diagnosed patients.

TCRdb's table, derived via immunoSEQ multiplex PCR, lists solely in-frame clones and lacks some. The sample contains about 96,000 clones, 85% to 95% of which appear only once. Time point specified: cycle 4 day 1 (C4D1), after less than seven weeks of nivolumab. Relapse after autologous stem cell transplantation occurred in every patient, and brentuximab vedotin exposure varied. Complete response, partial response or progressive disease were the best responses. The chain is built from TRBV6-1 and TRBJ1-5, with no clear D. The sample consisted of peripheral blood mononuclear cells (PBMCs), taken before the fourth cycle of nivolumab. This clonotype was obtained from a human donor with classical Hodgkin lymphoma. For the CDR3, the DNA is TGTGCCACCGCATACCGGTCCCCAAACAATCAGCCCCAGCATTTT. It codes for CATAYRSPNNQPQHF.